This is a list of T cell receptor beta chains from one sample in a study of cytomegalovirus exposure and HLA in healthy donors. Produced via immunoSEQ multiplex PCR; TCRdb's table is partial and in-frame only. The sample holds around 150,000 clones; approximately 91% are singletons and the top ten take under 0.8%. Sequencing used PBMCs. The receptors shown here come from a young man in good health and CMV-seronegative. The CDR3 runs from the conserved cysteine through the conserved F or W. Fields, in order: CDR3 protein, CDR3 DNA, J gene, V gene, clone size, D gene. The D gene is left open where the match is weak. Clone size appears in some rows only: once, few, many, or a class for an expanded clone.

cdr3_aa: CASSYGTGAQETQYF
cdr3_nt: TGTGCCAGCAGTTACGGGACAGGGGCCCAAGAGACCCAGTACTTC
j_call: TRBJ2-5
v_call: TRBV6-5
clone_size: once
d_call: TRBD1

cdr3_aa: CASSLAGGSSYEQYF
cdr3_nt: TGTGCCAGCAGCTTAGCAGGCGGGTCCTCCTACGAGCAGTACTTC
j_call: TRBJ2-7
v_call: TRBV7-9
clone_size: -
d_call: -

cdr3_aa: CAISGDTSGWPGELFF
cdr3_nt: TGTGCCATCAGTGGAGATACTAGCGGTTGGCCCGGGGAGCTGTTTTTT
j_call: TRBJ2-2
v_call: TRBV10-3
clone_size: -
d_call: TRBD2

cdr3_aa: CASSQDLGQGANTEAFF
cdr3_nt: TGCGCCAGCAGCCAAGATCTGGGACAGGGGGCGAACACTGAAGCTTTCTTT
j_call: TRBJ1-1
v_call: TRBV4-3
clone_size: -
d_call: TRBD1

cdr3_aa: CSVELAGYNEQFF
cdr3_nt: TGCAGCGTTGAACTAGCGGGTTACAATGAGCAGTTCTTC
j_call: TRBJ2-1
v_call: TRBV29-1
clone_size: -
d_call: TRBD2

cdr3_aa: CAISWDSANYGYTF
cdr3_nt: TGTGCCATCAGCTGGGACAGCGCTAACTATGGCTACACCTTC
j_call: TRBJ1-2
v_call: TRBV10-3
clone_size: -
d_call: TRBD1

cdr3_aa: CASRGRDEKLFF
cdr3_nt: TGTGCCAGCAGGGGCAGAGATGAAAAACTGTTTTTT
j_call: TRBJ1-4
v_call: TRBV7-9
clone_size: -
d_call: -

cdr3_aa: CASSFNGQAPEAFF
cdr3_nt: TGTGCCAGCAGCTTTAACGGACAGGCTCCTGAAGCTTTCTTT
j_call: TRBJ1-1
v_call: TRBV7-9
clone_size: -
d_call: TRBD1

cdr3_aa: CASSLPGITYNEQFF
cdr3_nt: TGTGCCAGCAGCTTACCAGGCATCACCTACAATGAGCAGTTCTTC
j_call: TRBJ2-1
v_call: TRBV7-9
clone_size: -
d_call: -

cdr3_aa: CSVDSAMNTEAFF
cdr3_nt: TGCAGCGTTGATTCCGCTATGAACACTGAAGCTTTCTTT
j_call: TRBJ1-1
v_call: TRBV29-1
clone_size: -
d_call: -

cdr3_aa: CAWSRGRASGANVLTF
cdr3_nt: TGTGCCTGGAGTCGAGGGCGGGCTTCTGGGGCCAACGTCCTGACTTTC
j_call: TRBJ2-6
v_call: TRBV30
clone_size: -
d_call: -

cdr3_aa: CASSLDRNYGYTF
cdr3_nt: TGTGCCAGCAGCCTGGACAGGAACTATGGCTACACCTTC
j_call: TRBJ1-2
v_call: TRBV4-2
clone_size: few
d_call: TRBD1

cdr3_aa: CASSTAGVPYEQYF
cdr3_nt: TGTGCCAGCAGCACGGCAGGGGTCCCCTACGAGCAGTACTTC
j_call: TRBJ2-7
v_call: TRBV6-5
clone_size: -
d_call: -

cdr3_aa: CASSSDRGLGELFF
cdr3_nt: TGTGCCAGCAGCTCCGACAGGGGGCTGGGGGAGCTGTTTTTT
j_call: TRBJ2-2
v_call: TRBV5-4
clone_size: -
d_call: TRBD1

cdr3_aa: CASSLEVSGTGELFF
cdr3_nt: TGTGCCAGCAGCTTGGAAGTTAGCGGGACCGGGGAGCTGTTTTTT
j_call: TRBJ2-2
v_call: TRBV5-4
clone_size: -
d_call: TRBD2

cdr3_aa: CASTLGGARSTDTQYF
cdr3_nt: TGCGCCAGCACCCTCGGAGGGGCCAGAAGCACAGATACGCAGTATTTT
j_call: TRBJ2-3
v_call: TRBV5-1
clone_size: -
d_call: -

cdr3_aa: CASSGGQWTNTEAFF
cdr3_nt: TGTGCCAGCAGCGGGGGACAGTGGACCAACACTGAAGCTTTCTTT
j_call: TRBJ1-1
v_call: TRBV5-6
clone_size: -
d_call: TRBD1

cdr3_aa: CASSLDRGHNVLTF
cdr3_nt: TGTGCCAGCAGCTTGGACAGGGGGCACAACGTCCTGACTTTC
j_call: TRBJ2-6
v_call: TRBV5-4
clone_size: -
d_call: TRBD1